The text below deals with one T cell receptor beta chain. The data stem from a study of blood T cell repertoires in COVID-19. Study as a whole: Both acute and convalescent COVID-19 samples were obtained from the United States, Italy and Spain. Nucleic acid was either cDNA or gDNA, and it came from T cells, B-cell-depleted T cells, or PBMCs.

This CDR3 is 19 amino acids long. Trimming cost V 5 bases and J 0 bases; bases outside gene matches: 17. CDR1 is MNHNY, CDR2 SVGAGI, per germline (reference sequence). Clones were read by immunoSEQ multiplex PCR, and TCRdb kept only the in-frame ones, dropping some. The table has approximately 240,000 clones, approximately 84% seen once. Sequenced material: peripheral blood. The rearrangement uses TRBV6-6 and TRBJ1-2; 8 bases align to TRBD1. The sequence was collected from a woman aged 55-70 years with acute or convalescent COVID-19. The CDR3 sequence: CASSRLGQGSVATNYGYTF. The CDR3 DNA reads as TGTGCCAGCAGTCGACTCGGACAGGGATCGGTGGCCACTAACTATGGCTACACCTTC.